This T cell receptor (beta chain) was recorded in a study of shared clonotypes between healthy human individuals. For this clone: Its antigen is unknown.

Study-wide results and limits: Donor clonotype sharing was expected to depend on sequencing depth.

Replicate PCRs run on sorted subsets employed 200 ng DNA, roughly 30,000 T cell genomes. Method: immunoSEQ multiplex PCR; TCRdb's copy keeps in-frame clones and lacks some. This repertoire shows roughly 700,000 clones, about 74% found once; its top ten account for approximately 1.8%. V shed 11 bases, J shed 2 bases, and the junction held 9 bases outside the gene matches. This CDR3 has 14 residues. Germline assignment: CDR1 MRHNA and CDR2 SNTAGT. The sequence was collected from a woman younger than 45 in good health. The genes are TRBV6-4 and TRBJ2-3, with 8 bases aligning to TRBD1. The sample consisted of memory CD4+ T cells sorted from blood. Subset: CD45RA-negative fraction. CDR3 protein: CAGQDRVITDTQYF. The CDR3 coding sequence is TGTGCCGGTCAGGACAGGGTTATCACAGATACGCAGTATTTT.